This TCR beta chain was captured by sequencing in a study of persistence of HIV-infected CD4 T cells (dated by TCRdb to about 2020). A note on the overall study: The study isolated CMV- and HIV-1 Gag-responding CD4+ T cells from ART-treated individuals to examine antigen-driven clonal expansion of HIV-1-infected cells. Suppressive ART had been received by participants for a median of around eight years. Apart from a couple of participants who underwent leukapheresis at a single time point, peripheral blood samples of up to about 180 mL were collected from participants at multiple time points. TCRbeta sequencing assessed the clonality of all cells in each sorted population, while proviral sequencing assessed the clonality of infected cells. Cross-participant TCR cluster analysis included under ten participants for CMV and six or seven participants for Gag.

The CDR3, from cysteine to phenylalanine, totals 14 residues. CDR1 SGHRS and CDR2 YFSETQ were looked up in the germline V gene. Per the publication, the treatment or condition label means: suppressive antiretroviral therapy. Lysates of CMV-infected fibroblasts at roughly 9.6 ug/mL were used to stimulate the cells. Memory CD4+ T cells that did not respond, being CD40L-negative, CD69-negative and CD45RO-high, were sorted as memory populations depleted of antigen-responding cells. Participants were HIV-1-infected adults who started suppressive ART during chronic infection. Plasma HIV-1 RNA had been undetectable (below 50 copies/mL) in participants for at least 4 years. To be included, participants needed a CD4+ T cell count above 400 cells/uL and a positive CMV serology. Before stimulation, PBMCs were isolated using density centrifugation and depleted of CD8+ T cells. Stimulation of CD8-depleted PBMCs was carried out for around 19 hours with anti-CD28/CD49d costimulation, CD40-blocking antibody and enfuvirtide, to prevent new infections. Cell sorting was done on a Beckman Coulter MoFlo Legacy or XDP sorter, and dead cells were excluded with propidium iodide. Genomic DNA was extracted using the QIAamp DNA Mini Kit for samples with more than one million cells and using the Quick-DNA Microprep Kit for all other samples.

What the research found in general, with its limitations: Bulk TCR analyses could not be restricted to the rare CMV-responding cells that actually carried HIV-1 proviruses. TCRbeta richness in CMV- and Gag-responding cells was significantly lower than in anti-CD3/anti-CD28-responding cells; CMV-responding cells had higher oligoclonality than CD3/CD28-stimulated and Gag-responding cells. Enrichment of degenerate expanded CDR3beta sequences was found in antigen-responding cells, suggesting convergent selection of CD4+ responses to CMV and Gag. Within the same sorted populations, how oligoclonal the TCRs were correlated with how oligoclonal the proviruses were. Only a small number of individuals took part in the study, and only a limited range of antigens was tested.

The immunoSEQ hsTCRB assay version 4 in survey mode was used to sequence TCRbeta repertoires from genomic DNA. Genomic DNA was diluted to about 9.9 ng/uL, and up to 1 ug per sample was used for TCRbeta sequencing. Turning to the authors' computational methods: TCRbeta data were analyzed in ImmunoSeq Analyzer 3.0, with diversity computed on productive nucleotide rearrangements. Using the Immunarch R package, lower-bound TCR diversity was estimated with the improved Chao index and clonality was estimated with the Gini coefficient. Nucleotide rearrangements that differed but encoded the same CDR3beta amino acid sequence were counted as separate clonotypes. Differential abundance analysis found TCRbeta sequences that were significantly enriched in antigen-responding cells compared with anti-CD3/anti-CD28-activated cells. TCRs were clustered by predicted peptide-MHC specificity with GLIPH2, both within individual participants and across merged participant data sets. TCRdb limited this immuneACCESS table to in-frame rearrangements with V and J called. A share of clones is missing; checked studies link under half to unresolved V genes, and the rest is unexplained. The V and J calls and the clone size are those of that table, but D and trimming were determined from the DNA. The sample profile shows 25,000 to 35,000 clones; roughly 82% of them were found once. The ten most abundant clones make up about 0.9% of the sample.

A note on this clone: The clone's antigen remains unknown. It is unclear where the CDR3 begins or ends on the DNA, so no DNA is shown, and the CDR3 is as TCRdb lists it.

The specimen was CD4+ T cells sorted from PBMCs after approximately 20-hour stimulation, collected from a patient who received antiretroviral therapy. The sample's cell subset or site label, in plain terms: CD40L-CD69- CD45RO-high memory CD4 T cells not responding to CMV lysate. This clonotype was sampled from an adult man with HIV who was CMV-seropositive. The chain employs TRBV5-1 and TRBJ1-1. Here the CDR3 is given as CASSFDFRGTEAFF.